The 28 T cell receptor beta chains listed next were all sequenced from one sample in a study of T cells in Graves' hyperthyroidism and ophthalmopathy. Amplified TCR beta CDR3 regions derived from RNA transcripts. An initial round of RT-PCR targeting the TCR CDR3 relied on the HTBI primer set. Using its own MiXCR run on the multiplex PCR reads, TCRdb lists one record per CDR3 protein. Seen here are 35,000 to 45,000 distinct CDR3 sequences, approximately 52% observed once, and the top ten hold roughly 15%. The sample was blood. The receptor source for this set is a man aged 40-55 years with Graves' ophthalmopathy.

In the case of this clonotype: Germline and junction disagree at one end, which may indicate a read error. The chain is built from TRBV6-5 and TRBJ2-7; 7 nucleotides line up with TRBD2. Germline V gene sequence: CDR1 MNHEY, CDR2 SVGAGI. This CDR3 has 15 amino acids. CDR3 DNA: TGTGCCAGAAGTTGCGGGGGTGGGAGTTCCTACGAGCAGTACTTC. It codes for CARSCGGGSSYEQYF.

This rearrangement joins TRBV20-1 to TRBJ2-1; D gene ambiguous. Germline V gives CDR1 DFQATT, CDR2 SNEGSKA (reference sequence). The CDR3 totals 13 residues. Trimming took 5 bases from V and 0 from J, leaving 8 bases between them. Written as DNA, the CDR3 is TGCAGTGCTTCCGAACACTCCTACAATGAGCAGTTCTTC. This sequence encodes CSASEHSYNEQFF.

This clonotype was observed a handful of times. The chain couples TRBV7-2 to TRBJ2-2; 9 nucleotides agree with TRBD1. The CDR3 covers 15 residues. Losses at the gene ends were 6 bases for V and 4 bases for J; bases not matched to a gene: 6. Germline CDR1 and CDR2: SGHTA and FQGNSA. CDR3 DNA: TGTGCCAGCAGGCCCGGGACAGGGACCACCGGGGAGCTGTTTTTT. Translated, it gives CASRPGTGTTGELFF. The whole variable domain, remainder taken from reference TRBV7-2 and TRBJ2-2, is GAGVSQSPSNKVTEKGKDVELRCDPISGHTALYWYRQSLGQGLEFLIYFQGNSAPDKSGLPSDRFSAERTGGSVSTLTIQRTQQEDSAVYLCASRPGTGTTGELFFGEGSRLTVL.

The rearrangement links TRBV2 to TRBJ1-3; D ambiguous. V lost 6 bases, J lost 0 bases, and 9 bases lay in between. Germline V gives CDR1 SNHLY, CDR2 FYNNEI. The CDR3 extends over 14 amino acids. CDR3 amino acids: CASSPESSGNTIYF. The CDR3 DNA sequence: TGTGCCAGCAGCCCAGAGAGCTCTGGAAACACCATATATTTT.

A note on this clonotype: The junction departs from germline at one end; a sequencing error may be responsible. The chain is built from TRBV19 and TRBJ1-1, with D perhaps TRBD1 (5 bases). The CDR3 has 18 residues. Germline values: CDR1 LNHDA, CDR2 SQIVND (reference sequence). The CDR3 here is CASSIALGGSGMNIEALF. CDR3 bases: TGTGCCAGTAGTATAGCTCTGGGGGGGAGCGGTATGAACATTGAAGCTCTCTTT.

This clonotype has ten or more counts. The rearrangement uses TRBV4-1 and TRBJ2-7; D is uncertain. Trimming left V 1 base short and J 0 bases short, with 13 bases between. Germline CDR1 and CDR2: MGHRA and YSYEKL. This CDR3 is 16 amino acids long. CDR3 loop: CASSQVEGKSSYEQYF. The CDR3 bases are TGCGCCAGCAGCCAAGTTGAAGGGAAGAGCTCCTACGAGCAGTACTTC.

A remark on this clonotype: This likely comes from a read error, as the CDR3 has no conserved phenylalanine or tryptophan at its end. CDR3 residues: CASSLGGIGELFS. DNA for the CDR3: TGTGCCAGCAGCTTGGGGGGGATCGGGGAGCTGTTTTCT. The chain couples TRBV7-6 to TRBJ2-2; 7 bases match TRBD2. The germline gives CDR1 SGHVS, CDR2 FNYEAQ. The CDR3 has 13 residues. Trimming removed 3 bases from V and 7 bases from J; junction bases left unmatched: 2.

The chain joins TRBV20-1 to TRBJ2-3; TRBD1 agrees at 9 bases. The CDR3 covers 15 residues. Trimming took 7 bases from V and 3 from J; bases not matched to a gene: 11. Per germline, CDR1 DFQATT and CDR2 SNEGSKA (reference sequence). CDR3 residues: CSGTDRGQGTDTQYF. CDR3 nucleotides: TGCAGTGGGACGGACAGGGGACAAGGTACAGATACGCAGTATTTT.

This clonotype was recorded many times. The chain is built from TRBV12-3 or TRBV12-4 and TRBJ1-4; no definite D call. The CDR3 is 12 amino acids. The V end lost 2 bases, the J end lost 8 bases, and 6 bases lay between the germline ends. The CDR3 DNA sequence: TGTGCCAGCAGTTTAAGGCTCGAAAAACTGTTTTTT. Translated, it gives CASSLRLEKLFF.

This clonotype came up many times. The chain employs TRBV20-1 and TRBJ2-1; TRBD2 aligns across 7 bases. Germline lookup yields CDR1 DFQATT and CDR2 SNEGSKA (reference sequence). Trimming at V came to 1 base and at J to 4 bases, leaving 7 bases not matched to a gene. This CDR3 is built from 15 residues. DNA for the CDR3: TGCAGTGCTAGAGGCGGGAGCGTACATTACAATGAGCAGTTCTTC. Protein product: CSARGGSVHYNEQFF.

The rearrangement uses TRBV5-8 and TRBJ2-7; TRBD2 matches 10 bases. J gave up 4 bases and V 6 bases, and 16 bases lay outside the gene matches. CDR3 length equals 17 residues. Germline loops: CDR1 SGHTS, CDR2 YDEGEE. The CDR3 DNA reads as TGTGCCAGCACGACTTCCGCCGGAGATAGCGGGAGGTACGAGCAGTACTTC. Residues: CASTTSAGDSGRYEQYF.

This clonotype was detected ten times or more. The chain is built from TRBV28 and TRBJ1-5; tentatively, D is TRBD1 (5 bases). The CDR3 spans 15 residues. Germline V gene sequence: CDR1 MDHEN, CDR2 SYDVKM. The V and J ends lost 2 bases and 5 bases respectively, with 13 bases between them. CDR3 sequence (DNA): TGTGCCAGCAGTTTAGCAGGGCGGCGGGATCAGCCCCAGCATTTT. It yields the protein CASSLAGRRDQPQHF.

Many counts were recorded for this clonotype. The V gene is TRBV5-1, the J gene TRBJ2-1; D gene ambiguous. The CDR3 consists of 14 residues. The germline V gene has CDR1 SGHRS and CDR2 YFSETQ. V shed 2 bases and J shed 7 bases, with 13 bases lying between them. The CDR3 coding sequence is TGCGCCAGCAGCTTTGTCCCAGGTAGAAATGAGCAGTTCTTC. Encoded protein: CASSFVPGRNEQFF.

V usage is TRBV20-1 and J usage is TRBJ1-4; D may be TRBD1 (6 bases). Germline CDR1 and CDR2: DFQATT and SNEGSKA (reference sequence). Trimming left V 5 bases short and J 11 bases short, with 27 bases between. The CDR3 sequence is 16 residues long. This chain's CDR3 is CSAGAYRERDLRKLFF. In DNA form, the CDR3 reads TGCAGTGCTGGAGCTTACAGGGAGAGGGATCTCAGGAAACTGTTTTTT.

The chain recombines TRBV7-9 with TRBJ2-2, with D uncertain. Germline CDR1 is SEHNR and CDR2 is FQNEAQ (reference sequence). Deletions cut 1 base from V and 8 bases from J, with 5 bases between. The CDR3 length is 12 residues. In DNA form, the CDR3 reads TGTGCCAGCAGCTTAGGGTCAGGGGAGCTGTTTTTT. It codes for CASSLGSGELFF.

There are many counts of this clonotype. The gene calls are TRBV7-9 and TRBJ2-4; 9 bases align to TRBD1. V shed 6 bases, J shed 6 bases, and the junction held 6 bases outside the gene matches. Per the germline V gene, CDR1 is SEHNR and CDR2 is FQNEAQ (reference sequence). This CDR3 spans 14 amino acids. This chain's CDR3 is CASRPGQGANIQYF. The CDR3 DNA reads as TGTGCCAGCAGACCGGGACAGGGAGCAAACATTCAGTACTTC. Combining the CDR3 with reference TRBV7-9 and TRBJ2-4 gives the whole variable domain DTGVSQNPRHKITKRGQNVTFRCDPISEHNRLYWYRQTLGQGPEFLTYFQNEAQLEKSRLLSDRFSAERPKGSFSTLEIQRTEQGDSAMYLCASRPGQGANIQYFGAGTRLSVL.

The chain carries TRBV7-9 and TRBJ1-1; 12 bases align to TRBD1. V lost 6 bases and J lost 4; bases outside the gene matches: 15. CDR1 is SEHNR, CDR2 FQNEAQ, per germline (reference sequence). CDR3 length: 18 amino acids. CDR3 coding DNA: TGTGCCAGCAGATCTAGCCGCGGGACAGGGGGCCGGGGCACTGAAGCTTTCTTT. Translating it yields CASRSSRGTGGRGTEAFF.

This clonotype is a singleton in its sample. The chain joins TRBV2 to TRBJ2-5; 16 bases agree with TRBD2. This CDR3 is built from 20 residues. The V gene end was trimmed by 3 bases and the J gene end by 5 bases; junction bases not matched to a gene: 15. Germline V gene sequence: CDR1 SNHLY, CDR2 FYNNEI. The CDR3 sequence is CASSDKGTSGGAGVSETQYF. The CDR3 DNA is TGTGCCAGCAGTGATAAAGGGACTAGCGGGGGGGCGGGGGTATCGGAGACCCAGTACTTC.

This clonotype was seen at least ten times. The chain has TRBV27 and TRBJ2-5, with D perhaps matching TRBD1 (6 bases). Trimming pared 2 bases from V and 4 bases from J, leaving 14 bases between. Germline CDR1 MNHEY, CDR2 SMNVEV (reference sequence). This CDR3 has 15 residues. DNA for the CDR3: TGTGCCAGCAGTTTAGACAGGTGGGGGAGAGAGACCCAGTACTTC. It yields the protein CASSLDRWGRETQYF.

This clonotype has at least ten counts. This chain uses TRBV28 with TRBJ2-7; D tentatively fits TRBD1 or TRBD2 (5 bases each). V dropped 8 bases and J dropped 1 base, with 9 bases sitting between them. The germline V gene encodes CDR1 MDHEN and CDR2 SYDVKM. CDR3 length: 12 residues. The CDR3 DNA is TGTGCCAGCCAGGGAGCTTCCTACGAGCAGTACTTC. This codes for CASQGASYEQYF.

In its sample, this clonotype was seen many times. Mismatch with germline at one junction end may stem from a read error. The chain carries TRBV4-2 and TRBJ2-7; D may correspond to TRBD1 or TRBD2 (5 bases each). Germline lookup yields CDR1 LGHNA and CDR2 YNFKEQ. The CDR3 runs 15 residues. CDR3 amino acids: CASSQETPGPYEQYF. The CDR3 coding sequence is TGCGCCAGCAGCCAAGAAACCCCGGGACCCTACGAGCAGTACTTC.

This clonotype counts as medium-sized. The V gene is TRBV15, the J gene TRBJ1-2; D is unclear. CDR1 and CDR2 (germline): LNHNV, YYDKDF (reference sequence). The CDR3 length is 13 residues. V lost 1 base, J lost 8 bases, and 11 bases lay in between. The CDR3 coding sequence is TGTGCCACCAGCAGAGGGGTTGATGGCGGCTACACCTTC. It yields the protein CATSRGVDGGYTF.

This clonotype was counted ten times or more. The CDR3 DNA is TGTGCCAGCAGTGAATTCAAGGGGGTAGCTTCCTACGAGCAGTACTTC. Translation: CASSEFKGVASYEQYF. The rearrangement links TRBV6-4 to TRBJ2-7, with a weak D call TRBD1 (6 bases). V shed 3 bases and J shed 1 base, with 16 bases lying between them. This CDR3 contains 16 residues. Germline CDR1 MRHNA, CDR2 SNTAGT.

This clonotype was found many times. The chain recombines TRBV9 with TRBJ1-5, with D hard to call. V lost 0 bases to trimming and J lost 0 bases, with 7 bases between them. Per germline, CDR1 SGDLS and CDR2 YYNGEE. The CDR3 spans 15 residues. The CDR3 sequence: CASSVGGYSNQPQHF. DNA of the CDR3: TGTGCCAGCAGCGTAGGGGGTTATAGCAATCAGCCCCAGCATTTT. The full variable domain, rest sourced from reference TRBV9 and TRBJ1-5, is DSGVTQTPKHLITATGQRVTLRCSPRSGDLSVYWYQQSLDQGLQFLIQYYNGEERAKGNILERFSAQQFPDLHSELNLSSLELGDSALYFCASSVGGYSNQPQHFGDGTRLSIL.

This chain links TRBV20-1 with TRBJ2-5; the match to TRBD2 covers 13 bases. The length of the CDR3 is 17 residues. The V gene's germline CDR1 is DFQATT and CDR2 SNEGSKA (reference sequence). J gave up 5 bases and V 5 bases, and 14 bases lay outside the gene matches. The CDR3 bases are TGCAGTGCTCCTGGGACTAGCGGGGCAAACACCGGGGAGACCCAGTACTTC. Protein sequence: CSAPGTSGANTGETQYF.

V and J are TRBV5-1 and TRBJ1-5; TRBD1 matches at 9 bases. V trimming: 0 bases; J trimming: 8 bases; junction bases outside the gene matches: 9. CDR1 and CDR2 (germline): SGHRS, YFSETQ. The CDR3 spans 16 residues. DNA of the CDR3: TGCGCCAGCAGCTTGGAGGGTACAGGGGGCTTGGAGCCCCAGCATTTT. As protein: CASSLEGTGGLEPQHF.

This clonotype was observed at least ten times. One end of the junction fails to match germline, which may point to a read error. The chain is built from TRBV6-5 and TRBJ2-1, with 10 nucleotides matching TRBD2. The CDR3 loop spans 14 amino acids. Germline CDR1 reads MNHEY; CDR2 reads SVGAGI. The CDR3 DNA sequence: TGTGCCAGCAGTCACTCTAGCGGGGGCAATGAGCAGTTCTTC. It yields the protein CASSHSSGGNEQFF.

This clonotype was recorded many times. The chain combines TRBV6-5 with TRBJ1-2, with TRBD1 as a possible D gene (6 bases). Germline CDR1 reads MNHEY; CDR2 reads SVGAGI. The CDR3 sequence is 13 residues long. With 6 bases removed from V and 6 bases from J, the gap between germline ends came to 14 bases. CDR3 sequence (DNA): TGTGCCAGCAGCTTACAGGGTTGGGATGGCTACACCTTC. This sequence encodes CASSLQGWDGYTF.